The clone carrying this TCR beta chain was observed a single time. Methods used by the authors: For nucleated cells, counts were estimated from reference gene primer amplification. Data came from immunoSEQ multiplex PCR; TCRdb stores just in-frame clones and leaves some out. That table is the source of V, J and clone size, and D and trimming were worked out from the DNA. The sample has about 220,000 clones, approximately 78% seen once. Germline V CDR1 and CDR2: LNHDA, SQIVND (reference sequence). Trimming cost V 6 bases and J 5 bases; bases outside gene matches: 3. This CDR3 region has 13 residues. This sample stems from a study of blood T cell repertoires in COVID-19. In the study overall: Donors in the United States, Italy and Spain gave samples during acute or convalescent COVID-19.

Sequenced material: peripheral blood. The clonotype originates from a woman in her 70s with COVID-19, enrolled during active disease. The V gene is TRBV19, the J gene TRBJ1-1; 10 positions agree with TRBD1. The CDR3 DNA reads TGTGCCAGTAGCGGACAGGGGGTGACTGAAGCTTTCTTT. This sequence encodes CASSGQGVTEAFF.